This TCR beta chain was observed in a study of cytomegalovirus exposure and HLA in healthy donors. Broader study findings: Among the sequence variants, a highly shared cluster was likely an artifact of sequencing.

The ends were cut back, 3 bases at V and 5 bases at J, with 13 bases in the middle. Per germline, CDR1 MDHEN and CDR2 SYDVKM. The CDR3 consists of 14 residues. PCR used 60 Vbeta primers and 13 Jbeta primers. Only in-frame clones appear in the TCRdb table, and some are missing; sequencing was by immunoSEQ multiplex PCR. This sample has some 120,000 clones, with more than 65% found just once. A word on this clone: Its target is not known.

The sequencing sample was made of PBMCs. The chain recombines TRBV28 with TRBJ1-1; possibly TRBD1 for D (6 bases). The source of this sequence is a man aged 18 to 30 in good health and CMV-seronegative. The CDR3 DNA is TGTGCCAGCAGTTTTGCGGGGGGCGGAACTGAAGCTTTCTTT. Its protein is CASSFAGGGTEAFF.